This TCR beta chain emerged from a study of T cells in Graves' hyperthyroidism and ophthalmopathy. Used for diagnoses were clinical symptoms, serum thyroxine and TRAb, thyroid ultrasound and orbital computed tomography. Overall study findings and caveats: The model anticipated ophthalmopathy a median about 7.1 months pre-onset.

The CDR3 length is 14 residues, termini included. CDR1 and CDR2 from the germline V gene are KGHDR and SFDVKD. It was RNA transcripts that yielded the amplified TCR beta CDR3 regions. The HTBI primer set served for first-round RT-PCR of the TCR CDR3. TCRdb reanalysed the multiplex PCR reads using MiXCR and keeps one entry per CDR3 protein. This table holds about 570,000 distinct CDR3 sequences, 46% found once. Points on this clonotype: Its antigen remains unknown. A read error is likely, as this CDR3 ends without the conserved phenylalanine or tryptophan. No DNA is shown, since the ends of the CDR3 on it are uncertain; the CDR3 is the one TCRdb lists.

Material: peripheral blood or thyroid tissue (not recorded which). This chain connects TRBV24-1 to TRBJ2-1; the DNA was not compared with TRBD2, the D call given in the table. The clonotype originates from an adult woman with Graves' disease, either hyperthyroidism or ophthalmopathy (not recorded which). The CDR3 sequence is CATSDLGVASGPPI.